Below, 4 T cell receptor beta chains from the same sample are listed, as sequenced in a study of beta chain features in type 1 diabetes. No antigen has been assigned to these receptors. The isolated RNA, all of it, was reverse transcribed, so expressed TCRB transcripts were what got sequenced. TCRdb's copy holds only in-frame clones and misses some; the assay was immunoSEQ multiplex PCR. The repertoire holds 150,000 to 170,000 clones, with around 10% as singletons. Study-level points and caveats: TCRB CDR3 length was moderately but significantly reduced in all four CD4+ subsets of Type 1 diabetes patients.

The sample consisted of central memory CD4+ T cells from blood. The source is a man younger than 40 with type 1 diabetes.

This clone appeared a few times. This CDR3 is also generated by other DNA sequences in the sample. This CDR3 is CASSLVLAGGEQYF. In DNA, the CDR3 is TGTGCCAGCAGCTTAGTACTAGCGGGTGGCGAGCAGTACTTC. This chain uses TRBV7-2 with TRBJ2-7, with 9 bases fitting TRBD2. Germline V lookup: CDR1 SGHTA, CDR2 FQGNSA. CDR3 size: 14 residues. After removal of 1 base from V and 6 bases from J, the junction contained 4 bases not matched to a gene.

The chain has TRBV7-2 and TRBJ1-5; D is perhaps TRBD1 (6 bases). V lost 5 bases, J lost 2 bases, and 13 bases lay in between. This CDR3 contains 15 residues. Germline lookup yields CDR1 SGHTA and CDR2 FQGNSA. CDR3 bases: TGTGCCAGCAGCAGGCAGGGGTTAGGCAATCAGCCCCAGCATTTT. It specifies CASSRQGLGNQPQHF. The whole variable domain, remainder taken from reference TRBV7-2 and TRBJ1-5, is GAGVSQSPSNKVTEKGKDVELRCDPISGHTALYWYRQSLGQGLEFLIYFQGNSAPDKSGLPSDRFSAERTGGSVSTLTIQRTQQEDSAVYLCASSRQGLGNQPQHFGDGTRLSIL.

The V and J genes are TRBV18 and TRBJ2-5; possible D gene TRBD2, 5 bases. Germline values: CDR1 KGHSH, CDR2 LQKENI. CDR3 length: 15 residues. The V gene lost 6 bases and the J gene lost 3 bases, with 17 bases spanning the gap. The CDR3 region is CASSPRGSVEETQYF. In DNA form, the CDR3 reads TGTGCCAGCTCTCCTCGGGGAAGCGTAGAAGAGACCCAGTACTTC.

This clone was counted only a few times. The chain uses TRBV4-2 and TRBJ1-2; D not certain. The V gene lost 4 bases and the J gene lost 8 bases, with 17 bases spanning the gap. The CDR3 extends over 14 amino acids. CDR1 and CDR2 (germline): LGHNA, YNFKEQ. CDR3 DNA sequence: TGTGCCAGCAGCCCAGCCGGGATTTTGAGGGGCTACACCTTC. It yields the protein CASSPAGILRGYTF.